The sequence of this TCR beta chain was determined in a study of response to subunit inactivated influenza vaccine. Germline-derived CDR1 and CDR2 are ENHRY and SYGVKD. CDR3 length: 14 residues. The trim removed 6 bases at V and 6 bases at J, leaving 7 bases unmatched. Broader study findings: Each seasonal influenza vaccination recruits few new T cells, the authors suggested.

This clonotype appeared many times. Its antigen is undetermined. TCRdb itself ran the RT-PCR reads through MiXCR, one entry per CDR3 protein. The sample includes 530,000 or so distinct CDR3 sequences, approximately 14% of them seen just once. The receptor comes from a middle-aged man who received an inactivated influenza vaccine. The chain carries TRBV10-3 and TRBJ1-1; 10 nucleotides agree with TRBD1. The sample consisted of PBMCs from blood, taken 11 to 12 days after vaccination. The CDR3 here is CAIRGDRGSAEAFF. The CDR3 DNA follows: TGTGCCATCAGGGGGGACAGGGGTTCGGCTGAAGCTTTCTTT.